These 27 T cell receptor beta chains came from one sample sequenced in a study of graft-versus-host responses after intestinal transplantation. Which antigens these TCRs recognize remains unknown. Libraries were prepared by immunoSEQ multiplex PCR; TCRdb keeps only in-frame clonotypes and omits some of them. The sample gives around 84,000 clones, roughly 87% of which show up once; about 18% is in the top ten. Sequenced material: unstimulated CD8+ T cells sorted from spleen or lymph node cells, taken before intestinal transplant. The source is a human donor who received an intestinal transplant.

This CDR3 is CASSYGGQGETQYF. The CDR3 DNA is TGTGCCAGCAGTTACGGGGGACAGGGAGAGACCCAGTACTTC. The chain is built from TRBV6-5 and TRBJ2-5, with 9 bases that match TRBD1. Germline CDR1 reads MNHEY; CDR2 reads SVGAGI. J lost 4 bases, V lost 2 bases, and 2 bases had no gene match. This CDR3 has 14 amino acids.

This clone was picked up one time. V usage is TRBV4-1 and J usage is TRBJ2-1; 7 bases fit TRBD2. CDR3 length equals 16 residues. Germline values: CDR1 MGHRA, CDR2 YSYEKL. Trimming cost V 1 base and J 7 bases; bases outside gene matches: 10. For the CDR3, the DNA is TGCGCCAGCAGCCAAGGTGTGGGCGGGAGCCTAAATGAGCAGTTCTTC. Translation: CASSQGVGGSLNEQFF.

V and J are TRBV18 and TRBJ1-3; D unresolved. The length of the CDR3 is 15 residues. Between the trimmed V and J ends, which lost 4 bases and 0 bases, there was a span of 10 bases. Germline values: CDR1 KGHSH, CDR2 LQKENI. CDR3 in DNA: TGTGCCAGCTCACGCCTATACAGCTCTGGAAACACCATATATTTT. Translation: CASSRLYSSGNTIYF.

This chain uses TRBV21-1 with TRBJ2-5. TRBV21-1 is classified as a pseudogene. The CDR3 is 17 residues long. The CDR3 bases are TGTGCCAGCAGCAAAGCGCTGAGGGGCCCCGTTTTAGAGACCCAGTACTTC. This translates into CASSKALRGPVLETQYF.

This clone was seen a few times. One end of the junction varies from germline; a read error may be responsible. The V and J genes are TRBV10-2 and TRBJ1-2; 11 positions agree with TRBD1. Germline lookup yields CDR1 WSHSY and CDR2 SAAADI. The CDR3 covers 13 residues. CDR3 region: CASSGTGGYGYTF. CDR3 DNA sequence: TGTGCCAGCAGTGGGACAGGGGGCTATGGCTACACCTTC.

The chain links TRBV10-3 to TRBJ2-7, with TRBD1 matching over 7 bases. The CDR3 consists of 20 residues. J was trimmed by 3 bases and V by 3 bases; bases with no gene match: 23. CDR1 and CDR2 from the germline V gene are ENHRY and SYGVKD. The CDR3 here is CAISDYFRGGAGTAFYEQYF. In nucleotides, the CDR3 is TGTGCCATCAGTGACTACTTTCGAGGGGGAGCCGGGACAGCCTTCTACGAGCAGTACTTC.

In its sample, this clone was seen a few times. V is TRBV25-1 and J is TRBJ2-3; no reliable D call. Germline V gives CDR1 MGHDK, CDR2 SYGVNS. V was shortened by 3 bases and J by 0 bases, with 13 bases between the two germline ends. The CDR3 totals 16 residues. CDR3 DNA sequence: TGTGCCAGCAGTGAGACGACCGGAACTAGCACAGATACGCAGTATTTT. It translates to CASSETTGTSTDTQYF. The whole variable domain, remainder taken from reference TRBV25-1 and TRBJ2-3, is EADIYQTPRYLVIGTGKKITLECSQTMGHDKMYWYQQDPGMELHLIHYSYGVNSTEKGDLSSESTVSRIRTEHFPLTLESARPSHTSQYLCASSETTGTSTDTQYFGPGTRLTVL.

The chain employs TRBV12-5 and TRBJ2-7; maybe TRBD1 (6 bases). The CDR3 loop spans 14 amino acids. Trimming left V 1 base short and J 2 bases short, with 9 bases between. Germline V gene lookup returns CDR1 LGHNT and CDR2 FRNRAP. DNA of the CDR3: TGTGCTAGTGGTTTGGGAGGACAGCCCTACGAGCAGTACTTC. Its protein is CASGLGGQPYEQYF. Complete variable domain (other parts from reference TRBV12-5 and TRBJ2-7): DARVTQTPRHKVTEMGQEVTMRCQPILGHNTVFWYRQTMMQGLELLAYFRNRAPLDDSGMPKDRFSAEMPDATLATLKIQPSEPRDSAVYFCASGLGGQPYEQYFGPGTRLTVT.

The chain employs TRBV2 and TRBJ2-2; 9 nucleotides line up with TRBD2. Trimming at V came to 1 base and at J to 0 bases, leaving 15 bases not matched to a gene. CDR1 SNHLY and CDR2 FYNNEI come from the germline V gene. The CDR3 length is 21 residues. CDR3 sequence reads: CASSEGFWTSDSSSNTGELFF. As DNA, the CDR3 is TGTGCCAGCAGTGAAGGATTTTGGACTAGCGATTCTTCCTCGAACACCGGGGAGCTGTTTTTT.

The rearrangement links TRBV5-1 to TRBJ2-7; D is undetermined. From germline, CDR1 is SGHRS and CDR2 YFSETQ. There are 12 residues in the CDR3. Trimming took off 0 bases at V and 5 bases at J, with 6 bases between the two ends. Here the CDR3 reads CASSLGNNEQYF. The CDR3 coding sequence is TGCGCCAGCAGCTTGGGCAATAACGAGCAGTACTTC.

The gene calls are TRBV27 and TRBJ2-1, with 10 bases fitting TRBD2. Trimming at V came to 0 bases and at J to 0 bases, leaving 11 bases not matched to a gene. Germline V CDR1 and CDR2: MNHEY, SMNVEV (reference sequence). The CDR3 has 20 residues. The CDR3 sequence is CASSLSGLASILSSYNEQFF. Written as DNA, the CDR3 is TGTGCCAGCAGTTTATCGGGACTAGCGTCCATCCTTAGCTCCTACAATGAGCAGTTCTTC.

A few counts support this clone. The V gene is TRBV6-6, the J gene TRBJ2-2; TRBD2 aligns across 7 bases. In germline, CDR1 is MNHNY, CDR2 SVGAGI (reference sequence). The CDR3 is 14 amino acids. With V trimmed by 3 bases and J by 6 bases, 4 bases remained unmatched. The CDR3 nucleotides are TGTGCCAGCAGTTATATTGGGGGGGCCGGGGAGCTGTTTTTT. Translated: CASSYIGGAGELFF.

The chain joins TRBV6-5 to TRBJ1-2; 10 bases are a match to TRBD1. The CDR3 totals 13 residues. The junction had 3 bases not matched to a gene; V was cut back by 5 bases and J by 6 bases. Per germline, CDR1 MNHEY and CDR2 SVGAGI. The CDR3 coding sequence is TGTGCCAGCAGTACCGGGACAGGGGATGGCTACACCTTC. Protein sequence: CASSTGTGDGYTF.

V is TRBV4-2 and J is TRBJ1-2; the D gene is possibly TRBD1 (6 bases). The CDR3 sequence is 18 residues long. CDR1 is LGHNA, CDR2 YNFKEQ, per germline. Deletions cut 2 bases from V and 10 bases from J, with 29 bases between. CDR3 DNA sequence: TGTGCCAGCAGCCAACCCCAATGGACCGACAGGCCCGCGTTCGACTACACCTTC. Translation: CASSQPQWTDRPAFDYTF.

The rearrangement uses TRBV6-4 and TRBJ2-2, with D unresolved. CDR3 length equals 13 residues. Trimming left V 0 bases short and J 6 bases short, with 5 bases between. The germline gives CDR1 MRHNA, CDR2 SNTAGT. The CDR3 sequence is CASSDSSSGELFF. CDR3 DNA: TGTGCCAGCAGTGACTCATCCTCCGGGGAGCTGTTTTTT.

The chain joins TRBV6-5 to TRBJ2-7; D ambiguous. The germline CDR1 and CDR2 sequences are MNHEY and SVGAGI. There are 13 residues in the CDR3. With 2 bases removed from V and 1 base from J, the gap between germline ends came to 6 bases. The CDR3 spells CASSYIESYEQYF. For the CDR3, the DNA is TGTGCCAGCAGTTACATAGAGTCCTACGAGCAGTACTTC.

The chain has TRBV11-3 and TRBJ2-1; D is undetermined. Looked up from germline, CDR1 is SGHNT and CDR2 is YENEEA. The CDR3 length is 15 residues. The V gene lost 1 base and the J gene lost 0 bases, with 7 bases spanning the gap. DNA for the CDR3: TGTGCCAGCAGCTTAGGGACCAGCTCCTACAATGAGCAGTTCTTC. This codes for CASSLGTSSYNEQFF. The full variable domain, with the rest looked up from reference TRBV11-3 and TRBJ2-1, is EAGVVQSPRYKIIEKKQPVAFWCNPISGHNTLYWYLQNLGQGPELLIRYENEEAVDDSQLPKDRFSAERLKGVDSTLKIQPAELGDSAVYLCASSLGTSSYNEQFFGPGTRLTVL.

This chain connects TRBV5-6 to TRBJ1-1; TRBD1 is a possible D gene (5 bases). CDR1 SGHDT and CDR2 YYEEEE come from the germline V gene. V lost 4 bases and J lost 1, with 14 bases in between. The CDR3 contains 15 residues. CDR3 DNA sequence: TGTGCCAGCAGCGCCCGAACGCAGGGGAACACTGAAGCTTTCTTT. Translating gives CASSARTQGNTEAFF.

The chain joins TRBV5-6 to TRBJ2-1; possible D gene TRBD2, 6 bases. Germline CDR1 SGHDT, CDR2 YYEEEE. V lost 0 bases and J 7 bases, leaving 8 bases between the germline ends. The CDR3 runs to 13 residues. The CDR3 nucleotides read TGTGCCAGCAGCTTGGTTGGGGGGAATGAGCAGTTCTTC. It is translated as CASSLVGGNEQFF. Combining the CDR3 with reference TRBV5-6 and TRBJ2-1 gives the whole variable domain DAGVTQSPTHLIKTRGQQVTLRCSPKSGHDTVSWYQQALGQGPQFIFQYYEEEERQRGNFPDRFSGHQFPNYSSELNVNALLLGDSALYLCASSLVGGNEQFFGPGTRLTVL.

The CDR3 DNA is TGTGCCAGCAGTCTCCTGGGTGGGAGGGAACACAATGAGCAGTTCTTC. It yields the protein CASSLLGGREHNEQFF. The chain links TRBV27 to TRBJ2-1, with 7 bases matching TRBD2. Trimming at V came to 5 bases and at J to 5 bases, leaving 12 bases not matched to a gene. CDR3 length equals 16 residues. Germline V CDR1 and CDR2: MNHEY, SMNVEV (reference sequence).

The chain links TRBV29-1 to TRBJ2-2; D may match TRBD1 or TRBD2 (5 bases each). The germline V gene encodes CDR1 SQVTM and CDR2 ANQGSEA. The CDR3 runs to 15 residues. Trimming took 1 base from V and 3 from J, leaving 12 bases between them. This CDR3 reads CSVEGRGADTGELFF. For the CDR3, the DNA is TGCAGCGTTGAAGGAAGAGGGGCCGACACCGGGGAGCTGTTTTTT.

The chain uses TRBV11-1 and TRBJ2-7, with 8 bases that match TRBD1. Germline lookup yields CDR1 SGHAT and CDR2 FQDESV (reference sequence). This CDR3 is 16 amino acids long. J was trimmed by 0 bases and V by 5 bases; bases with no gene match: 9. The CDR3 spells CASSLPGQASSYEQYF. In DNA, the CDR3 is TGTGCCAGCAGCCTACCGGGACAGGCGAGCTCCTACGAGCAGTACTTC.

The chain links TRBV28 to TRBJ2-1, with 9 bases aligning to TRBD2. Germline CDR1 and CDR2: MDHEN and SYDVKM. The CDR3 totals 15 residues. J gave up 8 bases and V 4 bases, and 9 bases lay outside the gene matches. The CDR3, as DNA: TGTGCCAGCAGTTCGTTGGGCGGGAGGGCCTATGAGCAGTTCTTC. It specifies CASSSLGGRAYEQFF.

DNA for the CDR3: TGTGCCAGCAGGTTAAATGTAGCTCAGCAAAGAAAAAACATTCAGTACTTC. It specifies CASRLNVAQQRKNIQYF. The chain carries TRBV21-1 and TRBJ2-4; the table's D call, TRBD2, has no DNA check behind it. TRBV21-1 corresponds to a pseudogene. CDR3 length: 17 amino acids.

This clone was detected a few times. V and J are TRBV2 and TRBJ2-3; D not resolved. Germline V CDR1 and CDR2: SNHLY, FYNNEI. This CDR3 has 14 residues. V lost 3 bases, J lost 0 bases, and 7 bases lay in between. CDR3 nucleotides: TGTGCCAGCAGTGAGAGCGCGAGCACAGATACGCAGTATTTT. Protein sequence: CASSESASTDTQYF.

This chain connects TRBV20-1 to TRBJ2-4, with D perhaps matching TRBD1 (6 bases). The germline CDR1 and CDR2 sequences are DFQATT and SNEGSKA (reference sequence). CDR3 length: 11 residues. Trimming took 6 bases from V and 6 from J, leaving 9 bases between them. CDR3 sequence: CSAADRNIQYF. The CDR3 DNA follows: TGCAGTGCCGCGGACAGAAACATTCAGTACTTC.

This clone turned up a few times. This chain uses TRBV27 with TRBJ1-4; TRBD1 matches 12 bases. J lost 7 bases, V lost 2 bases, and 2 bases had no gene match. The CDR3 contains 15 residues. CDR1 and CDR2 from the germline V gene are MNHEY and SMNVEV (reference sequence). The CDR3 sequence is CASSLGTGGFEKLFF. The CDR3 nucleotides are TGTGCCAGCAGTTTAGGGACAGGGGGCTTTGAAAAACTGTTTTTT. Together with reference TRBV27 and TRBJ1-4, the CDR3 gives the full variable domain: EAQVTQNPRYLITVTGKKLTVTCSQNMNHEYMSWYRQDPGLGLRQIYYSMNVEVTDKGDVPEGYKVSRKEKRNFPLILESPSPNQTSLYFCASSLGTGGFEKLFFGSGTQLSVL.